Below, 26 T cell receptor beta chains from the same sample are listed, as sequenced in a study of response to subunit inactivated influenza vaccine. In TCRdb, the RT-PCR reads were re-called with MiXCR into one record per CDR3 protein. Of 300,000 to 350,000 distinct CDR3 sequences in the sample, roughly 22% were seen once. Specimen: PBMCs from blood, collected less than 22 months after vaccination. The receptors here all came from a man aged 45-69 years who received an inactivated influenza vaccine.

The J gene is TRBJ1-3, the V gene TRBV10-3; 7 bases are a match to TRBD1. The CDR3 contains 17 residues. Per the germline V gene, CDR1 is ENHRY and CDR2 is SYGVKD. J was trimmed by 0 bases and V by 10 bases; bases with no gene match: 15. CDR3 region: CATRDSIITISGNTIYF. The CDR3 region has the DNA TGTGCCACCCGGGACAGCATTATAACGATCTCTGGAAACACCATATATTTT.

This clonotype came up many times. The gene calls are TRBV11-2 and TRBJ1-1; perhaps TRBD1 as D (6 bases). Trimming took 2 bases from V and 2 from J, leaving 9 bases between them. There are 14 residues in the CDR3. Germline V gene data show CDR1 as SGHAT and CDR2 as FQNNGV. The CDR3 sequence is CASSLSGVNTEAFF. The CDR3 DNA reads TGTGCCAGCAGCTTATCAGGGGTCAACACTGAAGCTTTCTTT.

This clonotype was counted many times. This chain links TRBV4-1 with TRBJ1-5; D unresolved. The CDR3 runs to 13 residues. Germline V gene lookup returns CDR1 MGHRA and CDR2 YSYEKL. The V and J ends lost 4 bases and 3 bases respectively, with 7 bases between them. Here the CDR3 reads CASSLRSNQPQHF. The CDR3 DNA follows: TGCGCCAGCAGCCTGAGATCCAATCAGCCCCAGCATTTT.

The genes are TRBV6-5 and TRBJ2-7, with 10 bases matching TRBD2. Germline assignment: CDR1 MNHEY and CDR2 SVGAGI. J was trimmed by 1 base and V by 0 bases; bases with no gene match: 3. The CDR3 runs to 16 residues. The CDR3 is CASSYSPAGGSYEQYF. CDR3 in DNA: TGTGCCAGCAGTTACTCTCCAGCGGGGGGGTCCTACGAGCAGTACTTC.

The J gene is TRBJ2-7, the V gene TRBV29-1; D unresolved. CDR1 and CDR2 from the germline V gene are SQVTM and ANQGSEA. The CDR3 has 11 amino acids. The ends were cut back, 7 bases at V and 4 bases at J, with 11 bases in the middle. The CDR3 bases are TGCAGCGGCACCCATGGTTACGAGCAGTACTTC. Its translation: CSGTHGYEQYF.

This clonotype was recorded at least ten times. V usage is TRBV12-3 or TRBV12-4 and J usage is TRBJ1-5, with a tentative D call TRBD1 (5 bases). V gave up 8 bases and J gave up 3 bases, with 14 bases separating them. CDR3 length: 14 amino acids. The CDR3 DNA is TGTGCCAGCCAAATTCCGGGACTCAATCAGCCCCAGCATTTT. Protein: CASQIPGLNQPQHF.

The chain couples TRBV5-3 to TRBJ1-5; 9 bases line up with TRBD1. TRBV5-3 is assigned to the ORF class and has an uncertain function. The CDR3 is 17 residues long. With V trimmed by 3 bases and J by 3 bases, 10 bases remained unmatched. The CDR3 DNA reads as TGTGCCAGAAGCTCCACCGGGACAGGGTTTATCAATCAGCCCCAGCATTTT. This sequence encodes CARSSTGTGFINQPQHF.

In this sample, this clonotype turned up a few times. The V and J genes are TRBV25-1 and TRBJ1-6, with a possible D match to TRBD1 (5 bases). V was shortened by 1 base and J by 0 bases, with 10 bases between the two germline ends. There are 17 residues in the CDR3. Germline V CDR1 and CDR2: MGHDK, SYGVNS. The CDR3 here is CASSEWGESSYNSPLHF. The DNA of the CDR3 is TGTGCCAGCAGTGAATGGGGGGAGAGCTCCTATAATTCACCCCTCCACTTT.

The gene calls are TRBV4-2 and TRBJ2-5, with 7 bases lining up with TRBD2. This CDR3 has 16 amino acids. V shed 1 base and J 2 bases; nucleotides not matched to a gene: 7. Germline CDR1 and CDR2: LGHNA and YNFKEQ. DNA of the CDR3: TGTGCCAGCAGCCAAGCGCCTACCGGGGGGCAAGAGACCCAGTACTTC. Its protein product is CASSQAPTGGQETQYF.

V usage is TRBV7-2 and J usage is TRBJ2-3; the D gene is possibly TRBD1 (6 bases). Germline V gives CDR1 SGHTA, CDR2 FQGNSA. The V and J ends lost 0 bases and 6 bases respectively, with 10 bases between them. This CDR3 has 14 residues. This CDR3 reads CASSLAQGPDTQYF. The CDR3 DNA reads TGTGCCAGCAGCTTAGCTCAGGGGCCGGATACGCAGTATTTT.

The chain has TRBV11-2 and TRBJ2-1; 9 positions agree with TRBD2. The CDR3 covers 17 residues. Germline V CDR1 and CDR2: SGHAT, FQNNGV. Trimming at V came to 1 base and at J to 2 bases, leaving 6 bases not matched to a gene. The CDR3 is CASSLVSGSPPYNEQFF. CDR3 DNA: TGTGCCAGCAGCTTAGTTAGCGGGAGCCCCCCCTACAATGAGCAGTTCTTC.

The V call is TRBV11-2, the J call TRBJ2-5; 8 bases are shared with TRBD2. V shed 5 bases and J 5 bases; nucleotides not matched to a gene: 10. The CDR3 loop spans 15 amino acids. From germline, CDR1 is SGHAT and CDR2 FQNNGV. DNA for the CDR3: TGTGCCAGCAGCGCGATCGGGGGGGCCTTGGAGACCCAGTACTTC. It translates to CASSAIGGALETQYF. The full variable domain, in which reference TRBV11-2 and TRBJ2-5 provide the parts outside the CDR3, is EAGVAQSPRYKIIEKRQSVAFWCNPISGHATLYWYQQILGQGPKLLIQFQNNGVVDDSQLPKDRFSAERLKGVDSTLKIQPAKLEDSAVYLCASSAIGGALETQYFGPGTRLLVL.

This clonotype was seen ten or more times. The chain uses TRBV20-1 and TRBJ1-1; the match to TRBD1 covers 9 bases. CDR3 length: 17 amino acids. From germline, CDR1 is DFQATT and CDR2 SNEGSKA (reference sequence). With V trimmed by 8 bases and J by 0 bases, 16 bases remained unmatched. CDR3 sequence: CSTNDRDREEVNTEAFF. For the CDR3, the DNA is TGCAGTACAAACGACCGGGACAGGGAAGAAGTGAACACTGAAGCTTTCTTT.

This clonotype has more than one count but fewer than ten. CDR3: CASSLGQANEKLFF. In nucleotides, the CDR3 is TGCGCCAGCAGCTTAGGACAGGCTAATGAAAAACTGTTTTTT. The chain couples TRBV5-1 to TRBJ1-4; 7 bases line up with TRBD1. The junction had 1 base not matched to a gene; V was cut back by 2 bases and J by 3 bases. Per the germline V gene, CDR1 is SGHRS and CDR2 is YFSETQ. This CDR3 comprises 14 residues.

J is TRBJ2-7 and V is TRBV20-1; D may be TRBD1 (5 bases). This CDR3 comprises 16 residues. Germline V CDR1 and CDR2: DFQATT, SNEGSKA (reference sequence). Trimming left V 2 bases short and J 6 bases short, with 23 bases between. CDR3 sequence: CSARWGQGRPVGEQYF. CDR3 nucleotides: TGCAGTGCTAGATGGGGTCAGGGCCGGCCGGTGGGCGAGCAGTACTTC.

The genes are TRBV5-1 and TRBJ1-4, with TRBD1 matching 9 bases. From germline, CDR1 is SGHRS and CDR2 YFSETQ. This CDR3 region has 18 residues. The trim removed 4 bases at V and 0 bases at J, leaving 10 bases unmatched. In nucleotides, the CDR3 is TGCGCCAGCAGCCACCCGACAGGGGGAGCGGCAACTAATGAAAAACTGTTTTTT. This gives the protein CASSHPTGGAATNEKLFF. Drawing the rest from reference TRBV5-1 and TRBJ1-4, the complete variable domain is KAGVTQTPRYLIKTRGQQVTLSCSPISGHRSVSWYQQTPGQGLQFLFEYFSETQRNKGNFPGRFSGRQFSNSRSEMNVSTLELGDSALYLCASSHPTGGAATNEKLFFGSGTQLSVL.

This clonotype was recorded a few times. CDR3 in amino acids: CASSLDSVPVITYGYTF. In DNA form, the CDR3 reads TGTGCCAGCAGCTTAGATTCCGTTCCGGTGATTACCTATGGCTACACCTTC. The rearrangement links TRBV11-2 to TRBJ1-2; D not certain. The CDR3 contains 17 residues. Germline-derived CDR1 and CDR2 are SGHAT and FQNNGV. The ends were cut back, 0 bases at V and 4 bases at J, with 18 bases in the middle.

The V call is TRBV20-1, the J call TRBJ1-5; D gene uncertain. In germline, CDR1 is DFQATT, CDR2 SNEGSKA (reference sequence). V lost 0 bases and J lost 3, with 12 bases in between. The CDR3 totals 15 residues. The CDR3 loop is CSARDRSSHNQPQHF. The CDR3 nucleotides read TGCAGTGCTAGAGATCGAAGCAGCCACAATCAGCCCCAGCATTTT.

The CDR3 is CSTRQGASKETQYF. In nucleotides, the CDR3 is TGCAGCACCCGACAGGGGGCAAGTAAAGAGACCCAGTACTTC. V gene TRBV29-1 combines with J gene TRBJ2-5; TRBD1 aligns across 10 bases. V dropped 8 bases and J dropped 3; count of bases not matched to a gene: 9. Germline V gene lookup returns CDR1 SQVTM and CDR2 ANQGSEA. CDR3 length: 14 amino acids.

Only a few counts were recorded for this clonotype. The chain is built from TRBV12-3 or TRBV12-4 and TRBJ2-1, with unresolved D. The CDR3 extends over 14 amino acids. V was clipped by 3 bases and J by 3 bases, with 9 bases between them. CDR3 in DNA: TGTGCCAGCAGTTTTCCGGGCTTCTACAATGAGCAGTTCTTC. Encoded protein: CASSFPGFYNEQFF.

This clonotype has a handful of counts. CDR3 nucleotide sequence: TGCAGTGCCCACGGACTAGCGGGGACAGATACGCAGTATTTT. Translation: CSAHGLAGTDTQYF. The rearrangement uses TRBV20-1 and TRBJ2-3; 12 nucleotides match TRBD2. CDR1 and CDR2 (germline): DFQATT, SNEGSKA (reference sequence). CDR3 size: 14 residues. Unmatched junction bases numbered 4, after V lost 6 bases and J lost 3 bases.

The CDR3 DNA reads TGTGCCAGTAGCAATCAGGGGGCGACTCAGCCCCAGCATTTT. Amino acids: CASSNQGATQPQHF. The chain has TRBV19 and TRBJ1-5; 8 bases line up with TRBD1. CDR3 length equals 14 residues. Germline loops: CDR1 LNHDA, CDR2 SQIVND (reference sequence). V trimming: 6 bases; J trimming: 6 bases; junction bases outside the gene matches: 7.

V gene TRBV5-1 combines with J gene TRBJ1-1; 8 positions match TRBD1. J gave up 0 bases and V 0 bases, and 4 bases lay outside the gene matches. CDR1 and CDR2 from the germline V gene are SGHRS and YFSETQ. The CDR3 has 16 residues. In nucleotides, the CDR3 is TGCGCCAGCAGCTTGGGCAGGGGGCGTATGAACACTGAAGCTTTCTTT. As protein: CASSLGRGRMNTEAFF.

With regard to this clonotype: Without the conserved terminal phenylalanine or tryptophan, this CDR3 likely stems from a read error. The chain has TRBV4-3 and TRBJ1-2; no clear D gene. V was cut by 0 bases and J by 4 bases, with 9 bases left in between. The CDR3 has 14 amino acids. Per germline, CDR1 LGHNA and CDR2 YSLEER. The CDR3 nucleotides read TGCGCCAGCAGCCAAGACCCCTCGGGCTATGGCTACACCTTA. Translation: CASSQDPSGYGYTL.

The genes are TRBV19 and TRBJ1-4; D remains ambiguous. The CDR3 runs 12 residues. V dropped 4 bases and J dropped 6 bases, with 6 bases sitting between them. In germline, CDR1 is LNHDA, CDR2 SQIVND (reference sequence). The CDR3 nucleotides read TGTGCCAGTAGTACGGTGGATGAAAAACTGTTTTTT. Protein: CASSTVDEKLFF.

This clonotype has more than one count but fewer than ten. The DNA for the CDR3 is TGTGCCAGCAGCTCACCCGCGGGACAGATTAATGAAAAACTGTTTTTT. Amino acids: CASSSPAGQINEKLFF. V is TRBV11-1 and J is TRBJ1-4; 7 nucleotides align to TRBD1. The CDR3 spans 16 residues. The J segment lost 4 bases and the V segment lost 4 bases, leaving 9 bases of the junction unmatched. In germline, CDR1 is SGHAT, CDR2 FQDESV (reference sequence).